Below, 5 T cell receptor beta chains from the same sample are listed, as sequenced in a study of control samples from healthy donors and cancer patients. Sequenced by immunoSEQ multiplex PCR; TCRdb stores in-frame clones only, minus some. The sample consists of over 150,000 clones, 90% to 95% of them appearing once. Sequencing was performed on blood. These receptors came from a woman aged 18 to 35 in good health.

This clone was counted a few times. The V and J genes are TRBV6-6 and TRBJ1-1, with 10 bases matching TRBD1. Losses at the gene ends were 7 bases for V and 9 bases for J; bases not matched to a gene: 17. CDR1 and CDR2 (germline): MNHNY, SVGAGI (reference sequence). CDR3 length: 16 amino acids. The CDR3 nucleotides read TGTGCCAGCATCTCACCGGGACAGGGGTCCTTCCTGCAAGCTTTCTTT. Amino acid sequence: CASISPGQGSFLQAFF.

The V gene is TRBV11-2, the J gene TRBJ2-1; 12 bases line up with TRBD1. Unmatched junction bases numbered 5, after V lost 4 bases and J lost 7 bases. Per germline, CDR1 SGHAT and CDR2 FQNNGV. The CDR3 totals 15 residues. This chain's CDR3 is CASSSGTGGTNEQFF. CDR3 sequence (DNA): TGTGCCAGCAGCTCCGGGACAGGGGGCACGAATGAGCAGTTCTTC.

The gene calls are TRBV5-6 and TRBJ1-5; weak D call: TRBD1 (5 bases). Between the trimmed V and J ends, which lost 1 base and 1 base, there was a span of 9 bases. Per germline, CDR1 SGHDT and CDR2 YYEEEE. There are 15 residues in the CDR3. CDR3 in DNA: TGTGCCAGCAGCTTGCAGGGCCTCAGCAATCAGCCCCAGCATTTT. This codes for CASSLQGLSNQPQHF.

V is TRBV7-9 and J is TRBJ1-2, with a weak D call TRBD1 (6 bases). This CDR3 region has 13 residues. Trimming removed 3 bases at V and 7 bases at J, with 12 bases between. Germline CDR1 SEHNR, CDR2 FQNEAQ (reference sequence). CDR3 loop: CASSLPGVVGYTF. CDR3 bases: TGTGCCAGCAGCTTGCCAGGGGTGGTTGGCTACACCTTC.

J is TRBJ1-3 and V is TRBV15; possible D gene TRBD1, 5 bases. CDR1 is LNHNV, CDR2 YYDKDF, per germline (reference sequence). Trimming took off 1 base at V and 0 bases at J, with 13 bases between the two ends. The CDR3 covers 17 residues. The CDR3 here is CATSRGGFSTSGNTIYF. Written as DNA, the CDR3 is TGTGCCACCAGCAGAGGGGGGTTTAGCACCTCTGGAAACACCATATATTTT.